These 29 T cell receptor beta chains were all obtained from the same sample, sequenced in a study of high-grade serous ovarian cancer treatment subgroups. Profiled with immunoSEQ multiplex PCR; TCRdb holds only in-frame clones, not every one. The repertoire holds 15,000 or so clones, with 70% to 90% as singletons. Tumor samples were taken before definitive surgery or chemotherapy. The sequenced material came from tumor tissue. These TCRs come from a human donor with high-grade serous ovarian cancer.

The CDR3 loop reads CASSLIGDSYNEQFF. For the CDR3, the DNA is TGCGCCAGCAGCTTGATAGGGGACTCCTACAATGAGCAGTTCTTC. This sequence joins TRBV5-1 and TRBJ2-1, with a weak D call TRBD1 (5 bases). Germline lookup yields CDR1 SGHRS and CDR2 YFSETQ. Trimming took 1 base from V and 0 from J, leaving 8 bases between them. There are 15 residues in the CDR3.

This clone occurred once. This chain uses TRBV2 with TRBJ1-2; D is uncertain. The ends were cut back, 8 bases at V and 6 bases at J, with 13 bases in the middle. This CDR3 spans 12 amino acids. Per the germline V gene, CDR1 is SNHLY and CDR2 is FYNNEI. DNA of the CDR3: TGTGCCAGCGGGAGGGAAGTAAATGGCTACACCTTC. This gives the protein CASGREVNGYTF.

CDR3 coding DNA: TGTGCCTGGAGTAAGGGCCAGCCCCAGCATTTT. It is translated as CAWSKGQPQHF. This chain links TRBV30 with TRBJ1-5, with no clear D. The V gene's germline CDR1 is GTSNPN and CDR2 SVGIG (reference sequence). Trimming stripped 2 bases from V and 7 bases from J, with 6 bases between. This CDR3 spans 11 amino acids.

The CDR3 reads CAWSVRGDSPLHF. The CDR3 bases are TGTGCCTGGAGTGTCAGGGGGGATTCACCCCTCCACTTT. The J gene is TRBJ1-6, the V gene TRBV30; 7 positions agree with TRBD1. Germline V gene lookup returns CDR1 GTSNPN and CDR2 SVGIG (reference sequence). Losses at the gene ends were 0 bases for V and 8 bases for J; bases not matched to a gene: 1. The CDR3 loop spans 13 amino acids. The full variable domain, in which reference TRBV30 and TRBJ1-6 provide the parts outside the CDR3, is SQTIHQWPATLVQPVGSPLSLECTVEGTSNPNLYWYRQAAGRGLQLLFYSVGIGQISSEVPQNLSASRPQDRQFILSSKKLLLSDSGFYLCAWSVRGDSPLHFGNGTRLTVT.

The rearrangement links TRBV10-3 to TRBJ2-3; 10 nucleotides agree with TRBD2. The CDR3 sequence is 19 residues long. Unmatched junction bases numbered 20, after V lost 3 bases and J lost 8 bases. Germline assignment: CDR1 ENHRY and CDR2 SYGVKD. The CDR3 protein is CAISEGWVAGGNERSTQYF. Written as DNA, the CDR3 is TGTGCCATCAGTGAAGGGTGGGTAGCGGGGGGCAATGAGCGGTCTACGCAGTATTTT.

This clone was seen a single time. The CDR3, as DNA: TGCGCCAGCAGCCAAGGGTCAGGGCTAGTAGAAGAGACCCAGTACTTC. It translates to CASSQGSGLVEETQYF. The chain combines TRBV4-3 with TRBJ2-5, with a weak D call TRBD1 (5 bases). V was trimmed by 1 base and J by 3 bases, leaving 15 bases between them. Germline V gene sequence: CDR1 LGHNA, CDR2 YSLEER. This CDR3 region has 16 residues.

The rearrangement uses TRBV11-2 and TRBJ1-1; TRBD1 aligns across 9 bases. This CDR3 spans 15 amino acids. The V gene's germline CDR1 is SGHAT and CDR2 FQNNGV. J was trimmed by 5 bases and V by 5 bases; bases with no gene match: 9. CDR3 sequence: CASSRVGTGKTEAFF. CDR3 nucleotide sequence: TGTGCCAGCAGCCGAGTAGGGACAGGGAAAACTGAAGCTTTCTTT.

The CDR3 sequence: CASSPTSGGGTQYF. Written as DNA, the CDR3 is TGTGCCAGCAGCCCGACAAGCGGGGGTGGGACCCAGTACTTC. V gene TRBV7-2 combines with J gene TRBJ2-5, with 8 nucleotides matching TRBD2. CDR1 is SGHTA, CDR2 FQGNSA, per germline. The junction had 9 bases not matched to a gene; V was cut back by 5 bases and J by 7 bases. The CDR3 covers 14 residues.

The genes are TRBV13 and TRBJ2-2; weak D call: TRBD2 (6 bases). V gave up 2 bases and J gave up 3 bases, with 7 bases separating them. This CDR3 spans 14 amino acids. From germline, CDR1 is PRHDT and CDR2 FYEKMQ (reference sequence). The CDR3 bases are TGTGCCAGCAGCTTATGGGGGGACACCGGGGAGCTGTTTTTT. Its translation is CASSLWGDTGELFF.

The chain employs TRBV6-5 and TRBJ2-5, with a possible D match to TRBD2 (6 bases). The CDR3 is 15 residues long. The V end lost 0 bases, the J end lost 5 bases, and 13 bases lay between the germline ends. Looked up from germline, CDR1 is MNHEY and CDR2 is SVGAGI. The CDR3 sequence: CASSYSGTPGETQYF. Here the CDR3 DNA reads TGTGCCAGCAGTTACTCTGGGACTCCCGGGGAGACCCAGTACTTC.

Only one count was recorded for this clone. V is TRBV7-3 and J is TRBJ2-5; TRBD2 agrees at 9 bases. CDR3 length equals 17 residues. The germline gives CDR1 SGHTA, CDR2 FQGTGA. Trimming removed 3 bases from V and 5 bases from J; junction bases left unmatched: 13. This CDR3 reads CASSFLGLAGGSETQYF. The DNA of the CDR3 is TGTGCCAGCAGCTTTTTGGGGTTGGCGGGGGGGTCGGAGACCCAGTACTTC.

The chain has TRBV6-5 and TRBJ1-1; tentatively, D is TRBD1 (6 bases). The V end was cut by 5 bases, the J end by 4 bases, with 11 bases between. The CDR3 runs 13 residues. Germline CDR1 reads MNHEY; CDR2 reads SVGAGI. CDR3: CASSRQARTEAFF. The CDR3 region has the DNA TGTGCCAGCAGTCGACAGGCCCGCACTGAAGCTTTCTTT.

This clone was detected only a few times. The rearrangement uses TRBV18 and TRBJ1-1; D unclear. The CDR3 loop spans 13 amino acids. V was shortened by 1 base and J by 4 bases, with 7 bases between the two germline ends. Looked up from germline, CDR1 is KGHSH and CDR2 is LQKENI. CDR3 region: CASSPHEITEAFF. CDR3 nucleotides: TGTGCCAGCTCACCACACGAAATCACTGAAGCTTTCTTT.

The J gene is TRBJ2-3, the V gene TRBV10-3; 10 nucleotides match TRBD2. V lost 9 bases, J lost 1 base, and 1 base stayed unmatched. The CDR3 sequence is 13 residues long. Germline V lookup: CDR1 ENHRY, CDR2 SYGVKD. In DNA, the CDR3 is TGTGCCATAGGGACTAGCGGCACAGATACGCAGTATTTT. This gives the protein CAIGTSGTDTQYF.

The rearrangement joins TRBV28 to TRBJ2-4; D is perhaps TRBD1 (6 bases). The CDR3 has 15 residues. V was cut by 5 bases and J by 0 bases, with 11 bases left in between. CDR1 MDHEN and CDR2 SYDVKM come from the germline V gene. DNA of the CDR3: TGTGCCAGCAGTGAACCAGGGGTAGCCAAAAACATTCAGTACTTC. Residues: CASSEPGVAKNIQYF.

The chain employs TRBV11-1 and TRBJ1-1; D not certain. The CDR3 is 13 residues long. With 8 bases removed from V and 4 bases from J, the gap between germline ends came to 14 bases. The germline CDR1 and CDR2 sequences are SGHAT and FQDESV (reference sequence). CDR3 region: CASVLGVGTEAFF. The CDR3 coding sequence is TGTGCCAGCGTCCTGGGAGTAGGCACTGAAGCTTTCTTT.

CDR3 DNA: TGTGCCACCAGCAGAGATCGGGACCCGGGTTCACCCCTCCACTTT. Its translation: CATSRDRDPGSPLHF. The chain recombines TRBV15 with TRBJ1-6; a possible D gene is TRBD1 (5 bases). Trimming shortened V by 0 bases and J by 9 bases, and 12 bases separated the two germline ends. The CDR3 length is 15 residues. Germline CDR1 reads LNHNV; CDR2 reads YYDKDF (reference sequence).

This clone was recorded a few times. CDR3 bases: TGTGCCAGCAGTTGGGGACAGGGGAGCAATCAGCCCCAGCATTTT. Protein sequence: CASSWGQGSNQPQHF. The chain recombines TRBV2 with TRBJ1-5, with 10 bases that match TRBD1. The junction had 2 bases not matched to a gene; V was cut back by 5 bases and J by 1 base. Germline V gene data show CDR1 as SNHLY and CDR2 as FYNNEI. The CDR3 spans 15 residues.

Written as DNA, the CDR3 is TGCGCCAGCAGCTTGGGCCTAGCGGGGGGCACAGATACGCAGTATTTT. Its translation is CASSLGLAGGTDTQYF. The chain is built from TRBV5-1 and TRBJ2-3, with 10 bases fitting TRBD2. V trimming: 0 bases; J trimming: 1 base; junction bases outside the gene matches: 2. CDR1 SGHRS and CDR2 YFSETQ come from the germline V gene. The CDR3 runs 16 residues.

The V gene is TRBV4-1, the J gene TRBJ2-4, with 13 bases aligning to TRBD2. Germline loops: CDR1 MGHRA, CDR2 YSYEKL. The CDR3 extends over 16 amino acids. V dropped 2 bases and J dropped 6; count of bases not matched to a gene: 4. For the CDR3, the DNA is TGCGCCAGCAGCCAAAAACTAGCGGGGGGGGGAAACATTCAGTACTTC. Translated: CASSQKLAGGGNIQYF.

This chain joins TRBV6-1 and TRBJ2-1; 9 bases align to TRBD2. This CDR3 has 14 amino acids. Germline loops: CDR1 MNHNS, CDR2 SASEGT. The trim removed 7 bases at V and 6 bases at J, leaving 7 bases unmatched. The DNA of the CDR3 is TGTGCCAGCACTTTTAGCGGGGGAGTCAATGAGCAGTTCTTC. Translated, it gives CASTFSGGVNEQFF.

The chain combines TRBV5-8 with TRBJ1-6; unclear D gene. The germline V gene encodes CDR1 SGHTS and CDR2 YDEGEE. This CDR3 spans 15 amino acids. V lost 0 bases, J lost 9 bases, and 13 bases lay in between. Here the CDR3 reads CASSLAGPGGSPLHF. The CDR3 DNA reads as TGTGCCAGCAGCTTGGCTGGGCCAGGCGGTTCACCCCTCCACTTT.

CDR3 amino acids: CASSYSVTGASYEQYF. The CDR3 DNA reads as TGTGCCAGCAGTTACTCGGTGACAGGCGCCTCCTACGAGCAGTACTTC. This sequence joins TRBV6-5 and TRBJ2-7, with D tentatively TRBD1 (6 bases). The CDR3 runs 16 residues. Germline CDR1 and CDR2: MNHEY and SVGAGI. Trimming removed 0 bases from V and 0 bases from J, with 12 bases in between.

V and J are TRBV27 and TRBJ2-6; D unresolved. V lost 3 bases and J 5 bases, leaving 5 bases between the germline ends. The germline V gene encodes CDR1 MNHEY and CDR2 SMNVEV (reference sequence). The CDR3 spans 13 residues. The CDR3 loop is CASSFIRANVLTF. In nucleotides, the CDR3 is TGTGCCAGCAGTTTCATCCGGGCCAACGTCCTGACTTTC.

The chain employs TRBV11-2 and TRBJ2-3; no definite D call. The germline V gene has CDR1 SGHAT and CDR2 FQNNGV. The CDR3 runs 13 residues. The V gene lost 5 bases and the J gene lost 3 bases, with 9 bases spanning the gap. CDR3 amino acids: CASSHMGTDTQYF. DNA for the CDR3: TGTGCCAGCAGCCACATGGGGACAGATACGCAGTATTTT.

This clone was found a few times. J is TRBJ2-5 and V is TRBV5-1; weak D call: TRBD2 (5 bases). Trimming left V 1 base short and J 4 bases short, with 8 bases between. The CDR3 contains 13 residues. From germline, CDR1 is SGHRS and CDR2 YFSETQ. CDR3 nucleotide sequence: TGCGCCAGCAGCTTGCAGGCGGGAGAGACCCAGTACTTC. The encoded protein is CASSLQAGETQYF. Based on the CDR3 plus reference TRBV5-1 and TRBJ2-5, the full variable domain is KAGVTQTPRYLIKTRGQQVTLSCSPISGHRSVSWYQQTPGQGLQFLFEYFSETQRNKGNFPGRFSGRQFSNSRSEMNVSTLELGDSALYLCASSLQAGETQYFGPGTRLLVL.

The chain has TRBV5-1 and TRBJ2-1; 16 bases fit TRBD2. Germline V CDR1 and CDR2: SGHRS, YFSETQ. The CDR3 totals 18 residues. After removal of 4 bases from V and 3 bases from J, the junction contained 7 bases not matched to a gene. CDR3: CASSRGTSGGVIYNEQFF. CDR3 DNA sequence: TGCGCCAGCAGCCGAGGGACTAGCGGGGGGGTAATCTACAATGAGCAGTTCTTC.

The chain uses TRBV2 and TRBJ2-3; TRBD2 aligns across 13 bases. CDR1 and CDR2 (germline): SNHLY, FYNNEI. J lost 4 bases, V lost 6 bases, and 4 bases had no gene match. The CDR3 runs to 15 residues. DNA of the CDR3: TGTGCCAGCAGGGAACTAGCGGGGGGGCCAGATACGCAGTATTTT. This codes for CASRELAGGPDTQYF.

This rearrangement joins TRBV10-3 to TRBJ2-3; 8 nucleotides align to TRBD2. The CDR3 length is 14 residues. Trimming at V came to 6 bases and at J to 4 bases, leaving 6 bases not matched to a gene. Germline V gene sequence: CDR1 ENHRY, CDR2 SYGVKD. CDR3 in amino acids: CAIRAAGGADTQYF. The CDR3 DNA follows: TGTGCCATCAGGGCGGCGGGGGGTGCAGATACGCAGTATTTT.